This is a list of T cell receptor beta chains from one sample in a study of T cell responses to AZD1222 COVID-19 vaccine. Method: immunoSEQ multiplex PCR; TCRdb's copy keeps in-frame clones and lacks some. This sample carries about 120,000 clones, roughly 86% of them seen once, and the ten largest clones take 3%. This material consisted of peripheral blood, taken 28 days after the second AZD1222 dose. The receptor source for this set is an adult who received the AZD1222 COVID-19 vaccine. The CDR3 runs from the conserved cysteine through the conserved F or W. D genes are given only for firm matches. Size tells how often a clone was seen (once, few, many) or the class of an expanded clone, and some rows leave it out.

abundance	j_gene	d_gene	v_gene	CDR3aa	CDR3nt
-	TRBJ1-2	TRBD1	TRBV29-1	CSVDGGTGINGYTF	TGCAGCGTTGACGGCGGGACAGGGATCAATGGCTACACCTTC
-	TRBJ1-2	-	TRBV28	CASSLFVGLERYGYTF	TGTGCCAGCAGTTTATTCGTGGGGTTGGAACGTTATGGCTACACCTTC
-	TRBJ1-6	TRBD1	TRBV6-5	CAIRGGQGDNSPLHF	TGTGCCATCAGGGGCGGGCAGGGGGACAATTCACCCCTCCACTTT
-	TRBJ1-3	-	TRBV6-5	CASSQYGTDGGTIYF	TGTGCCAGCAGTCAGTACGGGACGGACGGGGGCACCATATATTTT
-	TRBJ2-7	-	TRBV28	CAVSPNRWEQYF	TGTGCAGTATCCCCCAATCGGTGGGAGCAGTACTTC
-	TRBJ2-7	TRBD1	TRBV30	CAWGRQDRVFEQYF	TGTGCCTGGGGCCGCCAGGACAGGGTCTTCGAGCAGTACTTC
-	TRBJ1-1	-	TRBV7-9	CASSKTRTVMNTEAFF	TGTGCCAGCAGCAAAACCCGGACAGTTATGAACACTGAAGCTTTCTTT
-	TRBJ2-3	-	TRBV5-1	CASSQTVTTDTQYF	TGCGCCAGCAGCCAGACAGTAACGACAGATACGCAGTATTTT
few	TRBJ2-1	TRBD2	TRBV7-9	CASSPGTSSSGMSYNEQFF	TGTGCCAGCAGCCCAGGGACTAGCTCTTCGGGTATGTCCTACAATGAGCAGTTCTTC
-	TRBJ1-1	-	TRBV14	CASSQDLGGLKNTEAFF	TGTGCCAGCAGCCAAGATCTTGGGGGCCTTAAGAACACTGAAGCTTTCTTT
-	TRBJ1-6	-	TRBV7-8	CASSATQGPSSPLHF	TGTGCCAGCAGCGCAACCCAGGGTCCAAGTTCACCCCTCCACTTT
-	TRBJ1-2	-	TRBV2	CASKYDGRVANYGYTF	TGTGCCAGCAAGTACGACGGCAGGGTTGCTAACTATGGCTACACCTTC
-	TRBJ2-7	TRBD2	TRBV4-1	CASSQGVGLAVSYEQYF	TGCGCCAGCAGCCAAGGTGTAGGACTAGCGGTCTCCTACGAGCAGTACTTC
few	TRBJ1-5	-	TRBV30	CAWSYLDQPQHF	TGTGCCTGGAGTTACCTGGATCAGCCCCAGCATTTT
-	TRBJ2-2	-	TRBV2	CASSVAVANTGELFF	TGTGCCAGCAGTGTAGCGGTCGCGAACACCGGGGAGCTGTTTTTT
-	TRBJ1-2	TRBD1	TRBV28	CASSKQGSVYGYTF	TGTGCCAGCAGTAAACAGGGGTCGGTCTATGGCTACACCTTC
-	TRBJ2-5	-	TRBV29-1	CSVEEGGAYQETQYF	TGCAGCGTTGAAGAAGGGGGAGCGTACCAAGAGACCCAGTACTTC
-	TRBJ2-1	TRBD2	TRBV18	CASSPGLAGSNEQFF	TGTGCCAGCTCCCCCGGACTAGCGGGGAGCAATGAGCAGTTCTTC
-	TRBJ1-1	-	TRBV30	CAWSVRTRNTEAFF	TGTGCCTGGAGTGTAAGGACCAGGAACACTGAAGCTTTCTTT
once	TRBJ1-2	-	TRBV6-5	CASCTGTARGYTF	TGTGCCAGCTGTACCGGGACCGCGCGGGGCTACACCTTC
-	TRBJ1-1	-	TRBV9	CASSVMGSNTEAFF	TGTGCCAGCAGCGTAATGGGGAGTAACACTGAAGCTTTCTTT
once	TRBJ2-7	TRBD2	TRBV7-9	CASSLGVAGTYEQYF	TGTGCCAGCAGCTTAGGAGTAGCGGGGACCTACGAGCAGTACTTC
-	TRBJ1-1	TRBD1	TRBV2	CASSDLRDSTEAFF	TGTGCCAGCAGTGACCTACGGGACAGTACTGAAGCTTTCTTT
-	TRBJ1-1	TRBD1	TRBV9	CASSRQGNTEAFF	TGTGCCAGCAGCAGACAGGGGAACACTGAAGCTTTCTTT
-	TRBJ2-7	TRBD1	TRBV5-1	CASSSRTGSYEQYF	TGCGCCAGCAGCTCAAGGACAGGGAGCTACGAGCAGTACTTC
-	TRBJ2-7	-	TRBV18	CASSPNREGEQYF	TGTGCCAGCTCACCGAACAGGGAGGGCGAGCAGTACTTC
-	TRBJ1-1	TRBD1	TRBV19	CASSWGGRGFTEAFF	TGTGCCAGTAGTTGGGGCGGCAGGGGGTTCACTGAAGCTTTCTTT
few	TRBJ2-7	TRBD1	TRBV30	CAWSAKGRGLEQYF	TGTGCCTGGAGCGCCAAAGGCAGGGGGCTCGAGCAGTACTTC
-	TRBJ1-5	-	TRBV4-3	CASSQDKTAIPQPQHF	TGCGCCAGCAGCCAAGATAAGACAGCTATTCCACAGCCCCAGCATTTT
few	TRBJ1-2	-	TRBV27	CASSSTGYGYTF	TGTGCCAGCAGTTCGACAGGCTATGGCTACACCTTC
-	TRBJ2-2	-	TRBV6-4	CASSDNTGELFF	TGTGCCAGCAGTGACAACACCGGGGAGCTGTTTTTT
-	TRBJ2-2	TRBD1	TRBV6-5	CASVRTGGATGELFF	TGTGCCAGCGTCCGGACAGGGGGCGCGACCGGGGAGCTGTTTTTT
once	TRBJ1-4	-	TRBV30	CAWSVQMNEKLFF	TGTGCCTGGAGTGTACAGATGAATGAAAAACTGTTTTTT
-	TRBJ1-2	-	TRBV7-2	CASSLDLGQQGRNGYTF	TGTGCCAGCAGCTTAGATTTGGGTCAACAGGGAAGGAATGGCTACACCTTC
-	TRBJ1-4	-	TRBV28	CASNQNQGLEKLFF	TGTGCCAGCAACCAAAACCAGGGGCTGGAAAAACTGTTTTTT
-	TRBJ2-2	-	TRBV11-1	CASSHQGNTGELFF	TGTGCCAGCAGCCATCAGGGTAACACCGGGGAGCTGTTTTTT
-	TRBJ2-5	-	TRBV4-3	CASSQDIAIRGTQYF	TGCGCCAGCAGCCAAGATATCGCGATCCGGGGGACCCAGTACTTC
-	TRBJ2-7	-	TRBV5-8	CASRFNYEQYF	TGTGCCAGCAGATTCAATTACGAGCAGTACTTC
-	TRBJ1-2	-	TRBV10-3	CAISVGDGYTF	TGTGCCATCAGTGTGGGCGATGGCTACACCTTC
-	TRBJ2-4	TRBD2	TRBV3-1/TRBV3-2	CASSKRGLADLAKNIQYF	TGTGCCAGCAGCAAGAGGGGACTAGCGGATTTAGCCAAAAACATTCAGTACTTC
-	TRBJ2-3	-	TRBV5-1	CASSAPAGAGDTQYF	TGCGCCAGCAGCGCACCCGCAGGGGCGGGAGATACGCAGTATTTT
-	TRBJ2-7	-	TRBV5-8	CASSLGERHEQYF	TGTGCCAGCAGCTTGGGGGAGAGACACGAGCAGTACTTC
-	TRBJ1-5	-	TRBV18	CASSPLIGDDQPQHF	TGTGCCAGCTCGCCTTTAATCGGGGACGATCAGCCCCAGCATTTT